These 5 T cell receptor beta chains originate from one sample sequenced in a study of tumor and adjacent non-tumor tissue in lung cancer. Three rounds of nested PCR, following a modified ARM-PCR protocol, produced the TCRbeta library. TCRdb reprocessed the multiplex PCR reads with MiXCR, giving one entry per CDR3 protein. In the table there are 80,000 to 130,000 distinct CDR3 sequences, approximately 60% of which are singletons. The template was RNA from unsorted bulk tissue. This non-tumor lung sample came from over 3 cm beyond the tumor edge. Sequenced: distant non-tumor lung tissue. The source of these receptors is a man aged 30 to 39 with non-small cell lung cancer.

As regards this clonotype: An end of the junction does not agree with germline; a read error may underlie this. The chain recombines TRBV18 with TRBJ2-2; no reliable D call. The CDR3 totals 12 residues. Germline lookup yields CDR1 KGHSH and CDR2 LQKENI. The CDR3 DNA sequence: TGTGCCAACTCACTATACACCGGGGAGCTGTTTTTT. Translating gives CANSLYTGELFF.

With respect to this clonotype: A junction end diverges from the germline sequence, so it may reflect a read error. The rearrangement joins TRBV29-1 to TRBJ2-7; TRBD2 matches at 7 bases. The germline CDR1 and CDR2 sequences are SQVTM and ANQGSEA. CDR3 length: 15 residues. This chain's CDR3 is CGVESVGGSSYEQYF. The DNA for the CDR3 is TGCGGCGTTGAAAGTGTCGGGGGGAGCTCCTACGAGCAGTACTTC.

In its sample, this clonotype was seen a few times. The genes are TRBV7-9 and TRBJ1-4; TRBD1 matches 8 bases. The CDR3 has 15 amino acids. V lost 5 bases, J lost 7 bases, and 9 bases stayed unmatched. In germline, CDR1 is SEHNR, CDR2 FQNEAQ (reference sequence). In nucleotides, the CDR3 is TGTGCCAGCAGCCCCGGACAGGGACTCAGTGAAAAACTGTTTTTT. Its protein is CASSPGQGLSEKLFF.

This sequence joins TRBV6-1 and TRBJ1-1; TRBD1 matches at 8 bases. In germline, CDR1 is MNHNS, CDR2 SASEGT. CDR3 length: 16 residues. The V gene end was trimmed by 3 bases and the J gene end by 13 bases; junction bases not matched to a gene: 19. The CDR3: CASSDWTGIKFAKVFF. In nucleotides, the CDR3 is TGTGCCAGCAGTGACTGGACAGGGATCAAGTTCGCTAAAGTTTTCTTT.

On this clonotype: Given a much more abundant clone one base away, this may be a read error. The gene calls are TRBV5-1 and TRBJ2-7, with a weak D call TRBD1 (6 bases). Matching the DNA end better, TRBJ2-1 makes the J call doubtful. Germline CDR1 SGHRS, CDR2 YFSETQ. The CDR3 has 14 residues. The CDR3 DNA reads TGCGCCAGCAGCATCGACAGGCCCTCCTACGAGCAGTTCTTC. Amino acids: CASSIDRPSYEQFF.